The T cell receptor (beta chain) under discussion was sequenced for a study of cytomegalovirus exposure and HLA in healthy donors. Study conclusions and caveats: The authors considered a cluster of highly shared sequence variants likely to be a sequencing artifact. A later analysis linked a missense variant in DCLRE1C to the trimming of TCR beta V and J genes. A later analysis, which compared TCR beta chains of equal frequency, found the HLA-associated ones more clonally expanded.

The donors comprised healthy bone marrow donors. In this sample, this clone turned up once. The antigen remains undetermined. Primers included in the PCR were 60 Vbeta and 13 Jbeta primers. Sequenced by immunoSEQ multiplex PCR; TCRdb stores in-frame clones only, minus some. The profile covers 150,000 to 200,000 clones, with about three quarters appearing a single time and roughly 3% taken by the ten largest. Trimming removed 7 bases from V and 6 bases from J, with 22 bases in between. The germline V gene has CDR1 MDHEN and CDR2 SYDVKM. The length of the CDR3 is 16 residues. V is TRBV28 and J is TRBJ1-5; D is possibly TRBD1 (5 bases). The TCR originated in a female donor in good health and CMV-seronegative. Material for sequencing was PBMCs. CDR3 DNA sequence: TGTGCCAGCACTTCCTTCCCCGCAGGGAGGGGTCAGCCCCAGCATTTT. Encoded protein: CASTSFPAGRGQPQHF.